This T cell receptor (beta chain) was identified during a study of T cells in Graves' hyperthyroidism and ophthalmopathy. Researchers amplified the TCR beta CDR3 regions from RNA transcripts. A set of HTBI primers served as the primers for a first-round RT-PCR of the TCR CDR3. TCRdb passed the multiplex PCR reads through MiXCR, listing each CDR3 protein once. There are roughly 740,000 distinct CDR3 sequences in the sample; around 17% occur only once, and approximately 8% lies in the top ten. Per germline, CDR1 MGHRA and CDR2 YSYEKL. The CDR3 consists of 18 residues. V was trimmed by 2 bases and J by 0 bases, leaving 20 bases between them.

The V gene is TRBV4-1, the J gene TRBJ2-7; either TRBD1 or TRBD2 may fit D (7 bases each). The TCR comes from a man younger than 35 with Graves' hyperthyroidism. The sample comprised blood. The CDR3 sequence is CASSQHEPGGGLSYEQYF. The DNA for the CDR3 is TGCGCCAGCAGCCAACACGAACCAGGGGGGGGCCTCTCCTACGAGCAGTACTTC.